Listed here are 11 T cell receptor beta chains from one sample, sequenced in a study of shared clonotypes between healthy human individuals. Generated by immunoSEQ multiplex PCR, the TCRdb table keeps only in-frame clones and is missing some. Of around 2,100,000 clones listed, about 95% are singletons. Naivety among CD8 cells was defined by CD45RO negativity and positive CCR7 selection, thereby excluding terminally differentiated effector memory CD45RA+ cells. What was sequenced was naive CD8+ T cells sorted from blood. Receptors originate from a man aged 18 to 29 in good health.

The gene calls are TRBV14 and TRBJ2-7; 7 bases are a match to TRBD1. The CDR3 is 20 amino acids. Trimming removed 0 bases from V and 2 bases from J; junction bases left unmatched: 19. Germline values: CDR1 SGHDN, CDR2 FVKESK. In DNA, the CDR3 is TGTGCCAGCAGCCAAGATAAGGAGTTGACCCGACAGGGCAACCCCTACGAGCAGTACTTC. Its translation: CASSQDKELTRQGNPYEQYF.

The V and J genes are TRBV4-3 and TRBJ2-7; D remains ambiguous. The CDR3 is 16 amino acids. The V end was cut by 0 bases, the J end by 0 bases, with 12 bases between. Germline lookup yields CDR1 LGHNA and CDR2 YSLEER. The CDR3: CASSQERVGFSYEQYF. The CDR3 DNA reads TGCGCCAGCAGCCAAGAAAGGGTGGGGTTCTCCTACGAGCAGTACTTC.

The rearrangement uses TRBV27 and TRBJ2-3; 8 bases agree with TRBD1. Germline CDR1 reads MNHEY; CDR2 reads SMNVEV (reference sequence). Trimming took 8 bases from V and 5 from J; bases not matched to a gene: 9. CDR3 size: 14 residues. CDR3 DNA: TGTGCCAGCTCGCCGGCAGGGGGCGAAGATACGCAGTATTTT. Protein product: CASSPAGGEDTQYF.

The rearrangement uses TRBV7-3 and TRBJ2-1; D not certain. Trimming shortened V by 2 bases and J by 1 base, and 6 bases separated the two germline ends. The CDR3 is 14 residues long. The germline V gene encodes CDR1 SGHTA and CDR2 FQGTGA. The DNA for the CDR3 is TGTGCCAGCAGCTTACTGTCTTCCTACAATGAGCAGTTCTTC. The encoded protein is CASSLLSSYNEQFF.

The chain joins TRBV2 to TRBJ2-3; tentative D call: TRBD2 (6 bases). V lost 8 bases, J lost 0 bases, and 12 bases lay in between. This CDR3 is 14 amino acids long. The germline gives CDR1 SNHLY, CDR2 FYNNEI. CDR3 region: CASRGYPSTDTQYF. As DNA, the CDR3 is TGTGCCAGCCGGGGGTACCCTAGCACAGATACGCAGTATTTT.

This rearrangement joins TRBV28 to TRBJ2-7; 7 nucleotides line up with TRBD1. Trimming at V came to 4 bases and at J to 2 bases, leaving 8 bases not matched to a gene. This CDR3 is built from 15 residues. The germline V gene has CDR1 MDHEN and CDR2 SYDVKM. The CDR3 region is CASSSPGQHPYEQYF. In DNA form, the CDR3 reads TGTGCCAGCAGTTCGCCGGGACAGCACCCCTACGAGCAGTACTTC.

This chain uses TRBV7-9 with TRBJ2-3, with D perhaps being TRBD1 or TRBD2 (6 bases each). CDR1 is SEHNR and CDR2 is FQNEAQ in the germline V gene (reference sequence). The CDR3 loop spans 17 amino acids. V lost 5 bases and J lost 2, with 20 bases in between. DNA of the CDR3: TGTGCCAGCAGCCCAGGGGACGGCGGGAACAACACAGATACGCAGTATTTT. Its protein is CASSPGDGGNNTDTQYF.

The chain has TRBV19 and TRBJ1-5; 10 nucleotides match TRBD1. V shed 5 bases, J shed 0 bases, and the junction held 7 bases outside the gene matches. CDR3 length: 17 amino acids. The germline V gene has CDR1 LNHDA and CDR2 SQIVND (reference sequence). The CDR3 DNA reads as TGTGCCAGTAGTCCGACAGGGGGCGATTATAGCAATCAGCCCCAGCATTTT. Residues: CASSPTGGDYSNQPQHF.

DNA for the CDR3: TGCGCCAGCAGTGGAGGGGCGGGGGGTGAAGATACGCAGTATTTT. Translated, it gives CASSGGAGGEDTQYF. The chain combines TRBV10-2 with TRBJ2-3; 8 bases align to TRBD2. The CDR3 covers 15 residues. The trim removed 4 bases at V and 5 bases at J, leaving 8 bases unmatched. The germline gives CDR1 WSHSY, CDR2 SAAADI.

The chain employs TRBV19 and TRBJ2-7; D may match TRBD1 or TRBD2 (6 bases each). The CDR3 is made up of 15 amino acids. V shed 0 bases and J shed 8 bases, with 17 bases lying between them. CDR1 LNHDA and CDR2 SQIVND come from the germline V gene (reference sequence). The CDR3 nucleotides are TGTGCCAGTAGTATAGATGGAGAGGGGGGCCCTCAGCAGTACTTC. This codes for CASSIDGEGGPQQYF.

The rearrangement uses TRBV27 and TRBJ2-1; TRBD2 matches at 12 bases. The CDR3 sequence is 16 residues long. Trimming at V came to 8 bases and at J to 7 bases, leaving 12 bases not matched to a gene. Germline CDR1 is MNHEY and CDR2 is SMNVEV (reference sequence). CDR3 DNA: TGTGCCAGCTGGGTTGGGCTAGCGGGAGGGTATAATGAGCAGTTCTTC. Translating it yields CASWVGLAGGYNEQFF.